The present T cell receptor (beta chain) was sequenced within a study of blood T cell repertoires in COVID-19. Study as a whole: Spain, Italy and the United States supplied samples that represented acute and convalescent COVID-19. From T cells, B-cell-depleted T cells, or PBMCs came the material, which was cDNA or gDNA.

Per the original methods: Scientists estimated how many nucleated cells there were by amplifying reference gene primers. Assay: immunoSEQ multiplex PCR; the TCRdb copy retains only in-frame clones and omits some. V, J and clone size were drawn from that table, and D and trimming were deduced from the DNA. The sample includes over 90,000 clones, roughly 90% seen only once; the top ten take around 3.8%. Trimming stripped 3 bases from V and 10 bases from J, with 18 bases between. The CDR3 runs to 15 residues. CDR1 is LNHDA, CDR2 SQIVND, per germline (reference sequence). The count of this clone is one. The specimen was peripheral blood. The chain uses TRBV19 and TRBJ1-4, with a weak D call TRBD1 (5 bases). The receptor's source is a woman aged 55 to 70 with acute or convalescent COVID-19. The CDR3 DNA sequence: TGTGCCAGTAGTATTCCTCAGGGAACGAGGCGAAAACTGTTTTTT. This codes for CASSIPQGTRRKLFF.